This is a list of T cell receptor beta chains from one sample in a study of memory CD4+ T cells and cytomegalovirus serostatus. Clones were sequenced by immunoSEQ multiplex PCR, and TCRdb holds only the in-frame ones, with some missing. This table holds tens of thousands of clones, about 78% found once. The sample consisted of memory CD4+ T cells from blood. These receptors came from an adult in good health and CMV-seronegative. Both conserved end residues are part of each CDR3. Fields, in order: CDR3 protein, clone size, V gene, J gene. Part of the rows lack a size; the others show once, few, many or a class for expanded clones.

CDR3aa: CASSLVDRSQETQYF; abundance: once; v_gene: TRBV7-2; j_gene: TRBJ2-5
CDR3aa: CASSYDPGARNEQFF; abundance: -; v_gene: TRBV6-5; j_gene: TRBJ2-1
CDR3aa: CAWAQGAVGKLFF; abundance: -; v_gene: TRBV30; j_gene: TRBJ1-4
CDR3aa: CAISESGGTQYF; abundance: -; v_gene: TRBV10-3; j_gene: TRBJ2-5
CDR3aa: CASRWGTEAFF; abundance: few; v_gene: TRBV6-4; j_gene: TRBJ1-1
CDR3aa: CASSLDGKSNQPQHF; abundance: -; v_gene: TRBV7-2; j_gene: TRBJ1-5
CDR3aa: CASSTPGLNYGYTF; abundance: -; v_gene: TRBV6-1; j_gene: TRBJ1-2
CDR3aa: CASSLVGTNTEAFF; abundance: -; v_gene: TRBV11-1; j_gene: TRBJ1-1
CDR3aa: CASSESAARSNQPQHF; abundance: -; v_gene: TRBV6-1; j_gene: TRBJ1-5
CDR3aa: CASSQDRQYSNQPQHF; abundance: -; v_gene: TRBV4-2; j_gene: TRBJ1-5
CDR3aa: CASSFSGPIPYEQYF; abundance: -; v_gene: TRBV11-2; j_gene: TRBJ2-7
CDR3aa: CASSLAAGGPQTQYF; abundance: once; v_gene: TRBV13; j_gene: TRBJ2-5
CDR3aa: CASSEAGAGANVLTF; abundance: few; v_gene: TRBV6-1; j_gene: TRBJ2-6
CDR3aa: CASTPIGGLEAFF; abundance: few; v_gene: TRBV6-5; j_gene: TRBJ1-1
CDR3aa: CASSEYTSGNTIYF; abundance: -; v_gene: TRBV6-1; j_gene: TRBJ1-3
CDR3aa: CASSIGTGSSGNTIYF; abundance: -; v_gene: TRBV19; j_gene: TRBJ1-3
CDR3aa: CASSLAGTGNQPQHF; abundance: -; v_gene: TRBV6-5; j_gene: TRBJ1-5
CDR3aa: CASSKKGQDSEQYF; abundance: few; v_gene: TRBV5-4; j_gene: TRBJ2-7
CDR3aa: CATSSRQGEPLAKNIQYF; abundance: -; v_gene: TRBV15; j_gene: TRBJ2-4
CDR3aa: CASSTGAGGETQYF; abundance: -; v_gene: TRBV5-1; j_gene: TRBJ2-5
CDR3aa: CASDRLLNQPQHF; abundance: medium-sized; v_gene: TRBV28; j_gene: TRBJ1-5
CDR3aa: CASSLPVASLSGANVLTF; abundance: -; v_gene: TRBV4-1; j_gene: TRBJ2-6
CDR3aa: CASSPNQPQHF; abundance: -; v_gene: TRBV28; j_gene: TRBJ1-5
CDR3aa: CAWSGGLQTTDTQYF; abundance: -; v_gene: TRBV30; j_gene: TRBJ2-3
CDR3aa: CASGLVDRMDTQYF; abundance: -; v_gene: TRBV12-5; j_gene: TRBJ2-3
CDR3aa: CASSTTDTQYF; abundance: -; v_gene: TRBV6-1; j_gene: TRBJ2-3
CDR3aa: CASSNGQGATNEKLFF; abundance: -; v_gene: TRBV21-1; j_gene: TRBJ1-4
CDR3aa: CASRAEWQGGEQYF; abundance: -; v_gene: TRBV27; j_gene: TRBJ2-7
CDR3aa: CATSRDGGGGQPQHF; abundance: -; v_gene: TRBV15; j_gene: TRBJ1-5
CDR3aa: CASSRTMPYGYTF; abundance: -; v_gene: TRBV28; j_gene: TRBJ1-2
CDR3aa: CASGQGIEQYF; abundance: -; v_gene: TRBV5-5; j_gene: TRBJ2-7
CDR3aa: CASSLAPSGIQYF; abundance: -; v_gene: TRBV11-2; j_gene: TRBJ2-5
CDR3aa: CASSSQGSSTDTQYF; abundance: -; v_gene: TRBV7-2; j_gene: TRBJ2-3
CDR3aa: CASSLALRDGYTF; abundance: -; v_gene: TRBV5-6; j_gene: TRBJ1-2
CDR3aa: CASSLGGSYYNEQFF; abundance: -; v_gene: TRBV7-3; j_gene: TRBJ2-1
CDR3aa: CASSLLQSSYEQYF; abundance: few; v_gene: TRBV28; j_gene: TRBJ2-7
CDR3aa: CASSNPSAGPNGYTF; abundance: -; v_gene: TRBV6-5; j_gene: TRBJ1-2